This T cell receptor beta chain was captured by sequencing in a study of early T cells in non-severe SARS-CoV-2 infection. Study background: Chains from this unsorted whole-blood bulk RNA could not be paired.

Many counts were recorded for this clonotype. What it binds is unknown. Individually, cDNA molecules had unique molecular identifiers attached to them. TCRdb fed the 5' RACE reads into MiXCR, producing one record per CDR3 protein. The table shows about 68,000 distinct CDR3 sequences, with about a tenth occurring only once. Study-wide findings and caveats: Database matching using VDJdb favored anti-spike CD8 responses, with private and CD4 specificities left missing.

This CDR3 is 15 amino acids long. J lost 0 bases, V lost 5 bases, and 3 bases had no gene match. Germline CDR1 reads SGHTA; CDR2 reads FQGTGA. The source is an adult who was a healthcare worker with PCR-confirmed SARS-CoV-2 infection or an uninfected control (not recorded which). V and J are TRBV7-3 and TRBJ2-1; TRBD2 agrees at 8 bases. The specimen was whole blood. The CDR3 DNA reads TGTGCCAGCAGCCTAAGCGGGAGCTCCTACAATGAGCAGTTCTTC. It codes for CASSLSGSSYNEQFF.